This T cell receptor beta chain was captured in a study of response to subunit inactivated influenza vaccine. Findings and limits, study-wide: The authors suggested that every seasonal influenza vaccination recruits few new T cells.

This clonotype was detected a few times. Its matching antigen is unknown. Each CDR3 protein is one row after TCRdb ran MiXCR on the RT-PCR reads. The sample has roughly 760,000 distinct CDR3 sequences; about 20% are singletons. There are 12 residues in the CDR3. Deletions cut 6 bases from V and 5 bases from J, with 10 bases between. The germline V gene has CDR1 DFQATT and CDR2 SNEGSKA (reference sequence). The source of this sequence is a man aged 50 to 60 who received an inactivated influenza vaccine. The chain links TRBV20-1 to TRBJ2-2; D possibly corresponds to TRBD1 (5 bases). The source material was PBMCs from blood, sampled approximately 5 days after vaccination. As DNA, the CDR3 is TGCAGTGCGTGCAGGGAAACCGGGGAGCTGTTTTTT. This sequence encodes CSACRETGELFF.